The sequence of this T cell receptor (beta chain) was determined in a study of neurological immune-mediated disorders. Germline CDR1 SQVTM, CDR2 ANQGSEA. Trimming took off 6 bases at V and 3 bases at J, with 12 bases between the two ends. CDR3 size: 12 residues. TCRdb analysed the 5' RACE reads with MiXCR anew, one entry per CDR3 protein. The data hold more than 15,000 distinct CDR3 sequences, with 12% to 15% observed a single time. Ten or more counts support this clonotype. The receptor's source is a woman aged 60-75 years with HTLV-1-associated myelopathy (HAM/TSP). The chain has TRBV29-1 and TRBJ2-7, with TRBD2 as a possible D gene (5 bases). The source material was CD4+ T cells from blood. CDR3 coding DNA: TGCAGCGTCGGAGGAGCCGACTACGAGCAGTACTTC. Protein sequence: CSVGGADYEQYF.